This T cell receptor (beta chain) came from a study of CD8 T cells in ankylosing spondylitis. Germline-derived CDR1 and CDR2 are SGHRS and YFSETQ. The CDR3 length is 13 residues. V was pared by 0 bases and J by 4 bases, with 7 bases between. This clonotype was seen ten or more times. TCRdb fed the 5' RACE reads into MiXCR, producing one record per CDR3 protein. The top ten clones hold 7.5% to 9.5% of a sample with about 280,000 distinct CDR3 sequences, 15% to 25% of them seen once. The clonotype originates from a male donor with ankylosing spondylitis or in good health (not recorded which). V is TRBV5-1 and J is TRBJ2-5, with D perhaps matching TRBD2 (5 bases). Sequencing was performed on blood, either unsorted or a sorted T cell fraction (not recorded which). CDR3 sequence: CASSLGERETQYF. The CDR3 DNA is TGCGCCAGCAGCTTGGGGGAGCGAGAGACCCAGTACTTC.